This T cell receptor beta chain was obtained from a study of technical replicates of blood from a handful of donors. The CDR3 covers 19 residues. The germline gives CDR1 SGHRS, CDR2 YFSETQ. Germline trimming cut 7 bases from V and 7 bases from J; bases unmatched to any gene: 26. The method was immunoSEQ multiplex PCR; TCRdb's version includes in-frame clones alone and lacks a portion of them. The table has just over 70,000 clones, roughly 94% seen once. This rearrangement joins TRBV5-1 to TRBJ2-1, with 7 bases lining up with TRBD1. Sequenced material: T cells isolated from PBMCs. The TCR originated in a human donor in good health. CDR3: CASALPGTVLLTWQNEQFF. Here the CDR3 DNA reads TGCGCCAGCGCCCTCCCAGGGACAGTACTTCTCACATGGCAAAATGAGCAGTTCTTC.